The present entry profiles one T cell receptor (beta chain) with its context. The antigen is undetermined. The sample originates from a study of shared clonotypes between healthy human individuals. As for the study in general: The study used three CD4 naive, three CD4 memory, two CD8 naive and one CD8 memory plate per donor.

Naive-designated CD8 cells lacked CD45RO, were positively enriched for CCR7, and omitted terminally differentiated effector memory CD45RA+ cells. Study outcomes and limitations: Exclusively blood specimens were collected; tissue repertoires likely differ.

Some 30,000 T cell genomes (around 0.2 ug DNA) went into each sorted-subset replicate. As originally analysed: Filtering was not the same, since immunoSEQ gave junction-only sequences without quality scores. The table came from immunoSEQ multiplex PCR; TCRdb's copy has only in-frame clones and leaves some out. D and trimming come from the DNA, and the V and J calls and clone size come from that table. In the table there are approximately 650,000 clones, about 95% of which are singletons. Sequenced: naive CD8+ T cells sorted from blood. The origin of this receptor is a woman in her thirties in good health.

CDR3 in amino acids: CASSLATDLSYEQYF. DNA of the CDR3: TGTGCCAGCAGCTTGGCTACAGATCTCTCCTACGAGCAGTACTTC. The chain joins TRBV5-5 to TRBJ2-7; D is undetermined. CDR3 size: 15 residues. V dropped 0 bases and J dropped 0 bases, with 10 bases sitting between them. The germline V gene has CDR1 SGHKS and CDR2 YYEKEE (reference sequence). The complete variable domain, with remaining parts taken from reference TRBV5-5 and TRBJ2-7, reads DAGVTQSPTHLIKTRGQQVTLRCSPISGHKSVSWYQQVLGQGPQFIFQYYEKEERGRGNFPDRFSARQFPNYSSELNVNALLLGDSALYLCASSLATDLSYEQYFGPGTRLTVT.